The rows below give T cell receptor beta chains drawn from one sample of a study of shared clonotypes between healthy human individuals. Assay used: immunoSEQ multiplex PCR; TCRdb lists only in-frame clones, some missing. The table records about half a million clones, 70% to 85% of them present only once. Sequencing was carried out using PBMCs. Receptors originate from a woman aged 40 to 50 in good health. Some clones in this sample may be carry-over from other donors' samples. The CDR3 runs from the conserved cysteine through the conserved F or W. The D gene is left open where the match is weak. Rows give clone size only sometimes, using once, few, many, or a class for an expanded clone.

clone size	J gene	D gene	V gene	CDR3 protein	CDR3 DNA
NA	TRBJ2-1	TRBD2	TRBV7-2	CASSLRGEYNEQFF	TGTGCCAGCAGCTTACGGGGGGAGTACAATGAGCAGTTCTTC
NA	TRBJ2-7	NA	TRBV12-1	CASSHAGLAGGQGYEQYF	TGTGCCAGCAGCCATGCCGGGCTAGCGGGCGGCCAGGGCTACGAGCAGTACTTC
NA	TRBJ2-1	NA	TRBV4-1	CASSHPLAAYYNEQFF	TGCGCCAGCAGCCACCCCTTAGCAGCCTACTACAATGAGCAGTTCTTC
NA	TRBJ1-1	NA	TRBV15	CATSRAAGSGTEAFF	TGTGCCACCAGCAGAGCGGCAGGGAGCGGCACTGAAGCTTTCTTT
NA	TRBJ1-2	TRBD1	TRBV28	CASSRDRGLYGYTF	TGTGCCAGCAGCCGCGACAGGGGGCTCTATGGCTACACCTTC
NA	TRBJ1-1	NA	TRBV4-2	CASSQDTENTEAFF	TGTGCCAGCAGCCAAGACACGGAGAACACTGAAGCTTTCTTT
NA	TRBJ1-5	NA	TRBV5-6	CASSLGGGSNQPQHF	TGTGCCAGCAGCTTGGGAGGGGGGAGCAATCAGCCCCAGCATTTT
NA	TRBJ1-3	NA	TRBV6-1	CASSEDTGRSTIYF	TGTGCCAGCAGTGAAGACACGGGAAGAAGCACCATATATTTT
NA	TRBJ2-7	NA	TRBV5-1	CASSLTDSEQYF	TGCGCCAGCAGCTTGACGGACAGTGAGCAGTACTTC
NA	TRBJ1-2	NA	TRBV15	CATSDGDNYGYTF	TGTGCCACCAGCGACGGGGACAACTATGGCTACACCTTC
NA	TRBJ2-2	NA	TRBV19	CASSTYTNTGELFF	TGTGCCAGTAGTACCTACACGAACACCGGGGAGCTGTTTTTT
NA	TRBJ2-3	NA	TRBV7-2	CASSLAGPPGGTDTQYF	TGTGCCAGCAGCTTAGCGGGCCCACCTGGGGGCACAGATACGCAGTATTTT
NA	TRBJ1-4	NA	TRBV15	CATSRDPQTNEKLFF	TGTGCCACCAGCAGAGATCCCCAGACTAATGAAAAACTGTTTTTT
once	TRBJ2-5	TRBD1	TRBV9	CASSVGMAGGNGETQYF	TGTGCCAGCAGCGTAGGTATGGCAGGGGGCAACGGAGAGACCCAGTACTTC
once	TRBJ2-1	NA	TRBV12-5	CAKPGPLFNEQFF	TGTGCTAAGCCGGGCCCCCTCTTCAATGAGCAGTTCTTC
NA	TRBJ1-1	NA	TRBV15	CATSRDGLEAFF	TGTGCCACCAGCAGAGACGGGCTTGAAGCTTTCTTT
NA	TRBJ2-7	NA	TRBV6-1	CASIRGGVGYEQYF	TGTGCCAGCATCCGGGGTGGGGTGGGCTACGAGCAGTACTTC
NA	TRBJ1-1	NA	TRBV18	CASSQVGGAGEAFF	TGTGCCAGCTCCCAGGTGGGAGGGGCTGGTGAAGCTTTCTTT
NA	TRBJ2-3	NA	TRBV5-1	CASSPGPSTDTQYF	TGCGCCAGCAGCCCCGGCCCGAGCACAGATACGCAGTATTTT
NA	TRBJ2-7	TRBD2	TRBV4-2	CASSQEGTSDSYEQYF	TGTGCCAGCAGCCAAGAGGGGACTAGCGACTCCTACGAGCAGTACTTC
NA	TRBJ1-1	TRBD1	TRBV4-3	CASSLGQGPYEAFF	TGCGCCAGCAGCCTCGGACAGGGGCCCTATGAAGCTTTCTTT
NA	TRBJ2-7	TRBD2	TRBV13	CASSARGEGRPYEQYF	TGTGCCAGCAGCGCACGAGGGGAGGGGAGGCCCTACGAGCAGTACTTC
NA	TRBJ2-3	TRBD2	TRBV6-1	CASSGTLAGVSPGTQYF	TGTGCCAGCAGTGGAACGTTAGCGGGAGTCTCTCCAGGGACGCAGTATTTT
NA	TRBJ1-2	TRBD1	TRBV7-2	CASRGRTGGNYGYTF	TGTGCCAGCAGGGGACGGACAGGGGGGAACTATGGCTACACCTTC
NA	TRBJ1-1	NA	TRBV7-2	CASSFLVKNTEAFF	TGTGCCAGCAGCTTTTTAGTAAAGAACACTGAAGCTTTCTTT
NA	TRBJ2-7	TRBD1	TRBV7-9	CASSPGARGPSYEQYF	TGTGCCAGCAGCCCCGGGGCCAGGGGGCCCTCCTACGAGCAGTACTTC
NA	TRBJ2-1	NA	TRBV7-2	CASSLGRTIEQFF	TGTGCCAGCAGCTTAGGGCGGACAATCGAGCAGTTCTTC